Here is one T cell receptor (beta chain) with its context. These data belong to a study of Ad26.COV2.S vaccination and SARS-CoV-2 variants. Overall study: The donor participated in the COV1001 trial, in its Ad26.COV2.S arm. Dosing was one shot or two shots 56 days apart.

The V end was cut by 5 bases, the J end by 1 base, with 13 bases between. The CDR3 loop spans 15 amino acids. Per the germline V gene, CDR1 is MDHEN and CDR2 is SYDVKM. Profiling relied on immunoSEQ multiplex PCR, and the TCRdb table lists in-frame clones only, not all of them. The repertoire holds about 440,000 clones, with 90% as singletons. Documented treatment: 15 to 20 received Ad26.COV2.S at low or high dose, single or two shots; about 5 received placebo; per-sample allocation not given. Collection of samples fell on day 63 after the first vaccine or placebo injection. It was an adult aged 18-55 years in Boston who was the donor. What was given as vaccine was an Ad26 vector encoding Wuhan-strain SARS-CoV-2 spike.

Sequences were derived from peripheral blood, sampled in a trial of Ad26.COV2.S vaccine versus placebo. V is TRBV28 and J is TRBJ2-3; no firm D call. The receptor comes from a person between 18 and 65 years old who received the Ad26.COV2.S COVID-19 vaccine or a placebo. The DNA of the CDR3 is TGTGCCAGCAGTCCCCCTGAGCGCCGCACAGATACGCAGTATTTT. Translated, it gives CASSPPERRTDTQYF.